These T cell receptor beta chains were read from a single sample in a study of post-analysis software for immune sequencing data. TCRdb passed the PCR reads through MiXCR, listing each CDR3 protein once. Of a few hundred thousand distinct CDR3 sequences in the sample, approximately 42% are singletons; the top ten hold around 8%. Sequencing was carried out using blood. Every receptor here comes from a girl aged 2-10 years with multiple sclerosis. CDR3s include the opening cysteine and the closing phenylalanine or tryptophan. Each record gives: D gene, J gene, V gene, clone size, CDR3 protein, CDR3 DNA. A D gene is named only where the DNA matches it firmly. The size field is filled for only some rows; it gives once, few, many or a size class.

D: NA
J: TRBJ2-7
V: TRBV5-5
size: NA
CDR3: CASSLVSSQADFKQYF
DNA: TGTGCCAGCAGCTTGGTCTCTAGCCAAGCGGATTTCAAGCAGTACTTC

D: TRBD1
J: TRBJ2-5
V: TRBV7-2
size: few
CDR3: CASSDRKGAGETQYF
DNA: TGTGCCAGCAGCGACAGGAAGGGGGCGGGCGAGACCCAGTACTTC

D: TRBD2
J: TRBJ2-5
V: TRBV7-2
size: NA
CDR3: CASSKEFLAGDQETQYF
DNA: TGTGCCAGCAGCAAAGAGTTTCTAGCGGGGGACCAAGAGACCCAGTACTTC

D: TRBD2
J: TRBJ2-5
V: TRBV20-1
size: NA
CDR3: CSAVTSMPQETQYF
DNA: TGCAGTGCGGTGACTAGCATGCCGCAAGAGACCCAGTACTTC

D: TRBD2
J: TRBJ2-3
V: TRBV7-2
size: few
CDR3: CASSLASGGRTDTQYF
DNA: TGTGCCAGCAGCTTAGCTAGCGGGGGGCGCACAGATACGCAGTATTTT

D: NA
J: TRBJ1-5
V: TRBV10-3
size: NA
CDR3: CAISEDSSNQPQHF
DNA: TGTGCCATCAGTGAGGACAGTAGCAATCAGCCCCAGCATTTT

D: TRBD1
J: TRBJ1-2
V: TRBV14
size: NA
CDR3: CASSYGTGANYGYTF
DNA: TGTGCCAGCAGCTACGGGACAGGGGCTAACTATGGCTACACCTTC

D: TRBD1
J: TRBJ1-6
V: TRBV4-1
size: NA
CDR3: CASSLGRDRNSPLHF
DNA: TGCGCCAGCAGCCTCGGGAGGGACAGAAATTCACCCCTCCACTTT

D: TRBD1
J: TRBJ1-5
V: TRBV12-5
size: NA
CDR3: CASGSGQGVNQPQHF
DNA: TGTGCTAGTGGTTCTGGACAGGGAGTTAATCAGCCCCAGCATTTT

D: NA
J: TRBJ2-1
V: TRBV20-1
size: NA
CDR3: CSAREQLWINEQFF
DNA: TGCAGTGCTAGGGAGCAGCTCTGGATCAATGAGCAGTTCTTC

D: NA
J: TRBJ2-7
V: TRBV12-3/TRBV12-4
size: NA
CDR3: CAGSFDGYEQYF
DNA: TGTGCCGGCAGTTTTGACGGCTACGAGCAGTACTTC

D: TRBD2
J: TRBJ2-1
V: TRBV7-2
size: NA
CDR3: CASSLGLAGGHNEQFF
DNA: TGTGCCAGCAGCTTAGGACTAGCGGGGGGGCACAATGAGCAGTTCTTC

D: NA
J: TRBJ1-1
V: TRBV12-3/TRBV12-4
size: NA
CDR3: CARKEYTPRRRNTEAFF
DNA: TGTGCCAGAAAGGAGTATACCCCGAGACGGAGAAACACTGAAGCTTTCTTT

D: NA
J: TRBJ2-6
V: TRBV4-2
size: NA
CDR3: CASSPGDSYSGANVLTF
DNA: TGTGCCAGCAGCCCCGGGGACTCGTACTCTGGGGCCAACGTCCTGACTTTC

D: TRBD2
J: TRBJ2-1
V: TRBV30
size: few
CDR3: CAWILDERGKNEQFF
DNA: TGTGCCTGGATCCTTGACGAGCGGGGGAAAAATGAGCAGTTCTTC

D: NA
J: TRBJ2-1
V: TRBV11-2
size: NA
CDR3: CASSLGARPVDEQFF
DNA: TGTGCCAGCAGCTTAGGGGCCCGTCCGGTCGATGAGCAGTTCTTC

D: NA
J: TRBJ2-2
V: TRBV7-7
size: few
CDR3: CASSPRGQGNTGELFF
DNA: TGTGCTAGCAGCCCCCGCGGGCAGGGTAACACCGGGGAGCTGTTTTTT

D: TRBD2
J: TRBJ2-1
V: TRBV20-1
size: NA
CDR3: CSATGAGASSYNEQFF
DNA: TGCAGTGCAACCGGTGCGGGAGCGAGCTCCTACAATGAGCAGTTCTTC

D: TRBD1
J: TRBJ2-1
V: TRBV29-1
size: few
CDR3: CSVMTGGAYNEQFF
DNA: TGCAGCGTCATGACAGGGGGCGCCTACAATGAGCAGTTCTTC

D: NA
J: TRBJ2-7
V: TRBV7-2
size: NA
CDR3: CASSLESGPSYEQYF
DNA: TGTGCCAGCAGCTTAGAGTCGGGGCCATCCTACGAGCAGTACTTC

D: NA
J: TRBJ2-4
V: TRBV4-1
size: NA
CDR3: CASSQGGPPGHLLVQYF
DNA: TGCGCCAGCAGCCAAGGTGGTCCACCGGGACATTTATTAGTTCAGTACTTC

D: NA
J: TRBJ2-6
V: TRBV12-3/TRBV12-4
size: few
CDR3: CASSLGAGYANVLTF
DNA: TGTGCCAGCAGTTTAGGGGCAGGGTATGCCAACGTCCTGACTTTC

D: NA
J: TRBJ2-1
V: TRBV6-6
size: few
CDR3: CASSLSQWLKYNEQFF
DNA: TGTGCCAGCAGTTTATCACAGTGGCTCAAGTACAATGAGCAGTTCTTC

D: NA
J: TRBJ1-1
V: TRBV12-5
size: NA
CDR3: CASGLNVGTEAFF
DNA: TGTGCTAGTGGTTTGAACGTCGGGACTGAAGCTTTCTTT

D: NA
J: TRBJ2-1
V: TRBV11-2
size: NA
CDR3: CASSFSPNEQFF
DNA: TGTGCCAGCAGCTTCTCCCCCAATGAGCAGTTCTTC

D: TRBD1
J: TRBJ2-3
V: TRBV5-4
size: NA
CDR3: CASSRVTGIADTQYF
DNA: TGTGCCAGCAGCAGAGTGACAGGGATAGCAGATACGCAGTATTTT

D: NA
J: TRBJ2-7
V: TRBV7-2
size: few
CDR3: CASSLILTEGYEQYF
DNA: TGTGCCAGCAGCTTAATTCTGACAGAAGGCTACGAGCAGTACTTC

D: TRBD2
J: TRBJ2-3
V: TRBV12-3/TRBV12-4
size: NA
CDR3: CASRVGTSGLNTDTQYF
DNA: TGTGCCAGCAGGGTAGGGACTAGCGGGCTCAACACAGATACGCAGTATTTT

D: TRBD2
J: TRBJ2-1
V: TRBV5-1
size: NA
CDR3: CASSLISASGPPSQFF
DNA: TGCGCCAGCAGCTTAATCTCGGCTAGCGGGCCGCCCTCGCAGTTCTTC

D: NA
J: TRBJ1-1
V: TRBV13
size: NA
CDR3: CASSLLKRAGEMNTEAFF
DNA: TGTGCCAGCAGCCTTTTAAAGAGGGCCGGTGAAATGAACACTGAAGCTTTCTTT

D: NA
J: TRBJ2-3
V: TRBV12-3/TRBV12-4
size: NA
CDR3: CASSSGEGTDTQYF
DNA: TGTGCCAGCAGCTCAGGGGAGGGGACAGATACGCAGTATTTT

D: NA
J: TRBJ2-6
V: TRBV3-1
size: once
CDR3: CASSPLGAGAGANVLTF
DNA: TGTGCCAGCAGCCCCTTGGGGGCAGGGGCTGGGGCCAACGTCCTGACTTTC

D: NA
J: TRBJ2-7
V: TRBV15
size: NA
CDR3: CATSRDGIHSYEQYF
DNA: TGTGCCACCAGCAGAGATGGGATTCATTCCTACGAGCAGTACTTC

D: TRBD1
J: TRBJ1-2
V: TRBV12-3/TRBV12-4
size: NA
CDR3: CASSPDRGPGYTF
DNA: TGTGCCAGCAGTCCTGACAGGGGGCCCGGCTACACCTTC

D: TRBD1
J: TRBJ1-1
V: TRBV7-6
size: NA
CDR3: CASSGTVLMNTEAFF
DNA: TGTGCCAGCAGCGGGACAGTTCTCATGAACACTGAAGCTTTCTTT

D: NA
J: TRBJ2-1
V: TRBV5-5
size: NA
CDR3: CASSLGGLDPVHEQFF
DNA: TGTGCCAGCAGCTTGGGGGGACTTGATCCGGTCCATGAGCAGTTCTTC

D: NA
J: TRBJ2-3
V: TRBV12-3/TRBV12-4
size: few
CDR3: CASSLFLTDTQYF
DNA: TGTGCCAGCAGTTTGTTTCTCACAGATACGCAGTATTTT

D: TRBD2
J: TRBJ2-1
V: TRBV7-9
size: NA
CDR3: CASSFSGSGNEQFF
DNA: TGTGCCAGCAGCTTTAGCGGGAGTGGGAATGAGCAGTTCTTC

D: NA
J: TRBJ1-2
V: TRBV6-5
size: large
CDR3: CASSYGPGRYGYTF
DNA: TGTGCCAGCAGTTATGGGCCAGGGCGGTATGGCTACACCTTC

D: TRBD1
J: TRBJ2-1
V: TRBV7-2
size: NA
CDR3: CASSYSGTVYNEQFF
DNA: TGTGCCAGCAGCTATTCCGGGACAGTATACAATGAGCAGTTCTTC

D: NA
J: TRBJ2-1
V: TRBV29-1
size: once
CDR3: CSVEVRDTYDEQFF
DNA: TGCAGCGTTGAAGTCCGGGACACCTACGATGAGCAGTTCTTC